A selection of T cell receptor beta chains follows, all from one sample in a study of T cell changes during pregnancy in multiple sclerosis. Profiling relied on immunoSEQ multiplex PCR, and the TCRdb table lists in-frame clones only, not all of them. The table lists approximately 9,000 clones, 75% to 85% of them singletons. The sequenced sample was CD8+ T cells from peripheral blood mononuclear cells, obtained in the third trimester of pregnancy. These receptors originate from a female donor in good health, enrolled as a control in a pregnancy study. Both conserved end residues are part of each CDR3. The D gene is left open where the match is weak. Size is omitted from some rows. Given values are once, few, many or a class for expanded clones.

d_call j_call v_call clone_size cdr3_aa cdr3_nt
. TRBJ2-7 TRBV19 once CASSIQGYEQYF TGTGCCAGTAGTATACAGGGCTACGAGCAGTACTTC
TRBD1 TRBJ1-1 TRBV19 . CASSILPGQRYTEAFF TGTGCCAGTAGTATTTTACCGGGACAGAGGTACACTGAAGCTTTCTTT
TRBD1 TRBJ2-1 TRBV5-1 . CASRLPGQGTNEQFF TGCGCCAGCAGACTTCCGGGACAGGGTACGAATGAGCAGTTCTTC
TRBD2 TRBJ2-1 TRBV6-4 few CASSDSASGGADEQFF TGTGCCAGCAGTGACTCGGCTAGCGGGGGGGCAGATGAGCAGTTCTTC
TRBD2 TRBJ2-3 TRBV2 . CASEGLAEISTDTQYF TGTGCCAGCGAGGGACTAGCGGAGATTAGCACAGATACGCAGTATTTT
TRBD2 TRBJ2-5 TRBV7-1 . CASSSGTSGFQETQYF TGTGCCAGCAGCTCCGGGACTAGCGGATTCCAAGAGACCCAGTACTTC
TRBD2 TRBJ2-7 TRBV28 . CASSQMTFETSGGPYEQYF TGTGCCAGCAGTCAGATGACCTTTGAGACTAGCGGAGGCCCTTACGAGCAGTACTTC
TRBD2 TRBJ2-1 TRBV6-4 . CASRATSGSHNEQFF TGTGCCAGCAGAGCGACTAGCGGGAGCCACAATGAGCAGTTCTTC
TRBD1 TRBJ1-1 TRBV4-1 few CASSQEPGGAEAFF TGCGCCAGCAGCCAAGAACCAGGGGGCGCGGAAGCTTTCTTT
. TRBJ2-4 TRBV7-8 . CASSLESRTAQNIQYF TGTGCCAGCAGCTTAGAATCTCGGACAGCGCAAAACATTCAGTACTTC
. TRBJ1-2 TRBV14 . CASSQDENYGYTF TGTGCCAGCAGCCAAGATGAGAACTATGGCTACACCTTC
TRBD2 TRBJ2-3 TRBV6-4 . CASSVAGGTDTQYF TGTGCCAGCAGTGTAGCGGGGGGCACAGATACGCAGTATTTT
TRBD1 TRBJ1-1 TRBV9 . CASSASGGNTEAFF TGTGCCAGCAGCGCCTCAGGGGGGAACACTGAAGCTTTCTTT
TRBD2 TRBJ2-2 TRBV5-1 once CASSPNGDYPTGELFF TGCGCCAGCAGCCCAAACGGGGACTACCCTACCGGGGAGCTGTTTTTT
. TRBJ2-1 TRBV5-1 . CASSLGSSYNEQFF TGCGCCAGCAGCTTGGGCAGTTCCTACAATGAGCAGTTCTTC
. TRBJ2-1 TRBV5-6 . CASSQGRGPQFF TGTGCCAGCAGCCAAGGGCGGGGACCACAGTTCTTC
. TRBJ2-3 TRBV28 . CASSVHSNTDTQYF TGTGCCAGCAGTGTCCACTCCAACACAGATACGCAGTATTTT
TRBD2 TRBJ2-1 TRBV7-3 few CASSASSGAYNEQFF TGTGCCAGCAGCGCCTCTAGCGGGGCCTACAATGAGCAGTTCTTC
. TRBJ2-3 TRBV6-4 . CASSDSGGAGDTQYF TGTGCCAGCAGTGACTCAGGGGGAGCAGGGGATACGCAGTATTTT
TRBD2 TRBJ2-7 TRBV30 once CAWSVGAGEGEQYF TGTGCCTGGAGTGTAGGAGCGGGAGAGGGAGAGCAGTACTTC
. TRBJ1-2 TRBV7-9 . CASSLARSGFYGYTF TGTGCCAGCAGCTTAGCGCGATCGGGGTTTTATGGCTACACCTTC
TRBD1 TRBJ2-2 TRBV7-3 . CASSTTGTANTGELFF TGTGCCAGCAGCACAACCGGGACAGCGAACACCGGGGAGCTGTTTTTT
. TRBJ1-2 TRBV11-2 . CASSPTPRGRDGYTF TGTGCCAGCAGCCCAACCCCTAGAGGGAGGGATGGCTACACCTTC
. TRBJ1-1 TRBV4-2 . CASSPREAEYTEAFF TGTGCCAGCAGCCCCCGTGAGGCGGAGTACACTGAAGCTTTCTTT
TRBD2 TRBJ2-5 TRBV6-4 . CASSELAGAEETQYF TGTGCCAGCAGTGAACTAGCGGGGGCCGAAGAGACCCAGTACTTC
. TRBJ2-7 TRBV5-1 . CASSRRGPLDEQYF TGCGCCAGCAGCAGGCGGGGACCCCTAGACGAGCAGTACTTC
TRBD2 TRBJ2-3 TRBV29-1 . CSVTQREGNTDTQYF TGCAGCGTTACACAGCGGGAGGGGAACACAGATACGCAGTATTTT
TRBD2 TRBJ2-2 TRBV6-4 . CASSPEGGTGELFF TGTGCCAGCAGTCCGGAGGGAGGGACCGGGGAGCTGTTTTTT
. TRBJ1-6 TRBV6-4 few CASSEGAGNSPLHF TGTGCCAGCAGTGAGGGGGCAGGGAATTCACCCCTCCACTTT
. TRBJ2-1 TRBV5-6 . CASSFGSEQFF TGTGCCAGCAGCTTTGGCAGTGAGCAGTTCTTC
. TRBJ2-3 TRBV27 . CASSLLALGTDTQYF TGTGCCAGCAGTCTGCTAGCGCTGGGCACAGATACGCAGTATTTT
. TRBJ1-1 TRBV7-9 . CASSPPEVGDTEAFF TGTGCCAGCAGCCCGCCCGAAGTAGGGGACACTGAAGCTTTCTTT
TRBD2 TRBJ2-1 TRBV9 . CASSGLAGYYNEQFF TGTGCCAGCAGTGGGTTAGCGGGGTACTACAATGAGCAGTTCTTC
. TRBJ1-5 TRBV9 once CASSVDNGGDQPQHF TGTGCCAGCAGCGTAGATAACGGGGGGGATCAGCCCCAGCATTTT
TRBD1 TRBJ2-7 TRBV7-7 . CASSLGQGISYEQYF TGTGCCAGCAGCTTAGGACAGGGGATCTCCTACGAGCAGTACTTC
. TRBJ1-1 TRBV5-1 few CASSPVGGPTEAFF TGCGCCAGCAGCCCGGTCGGGGGGCCCACCGAAGCTTTCTTT
. TRBJ1-1 TRBV27 few CASSSNRVTEAFF TGTGCCAGCAGTTCTAACAGGGTAACTGAAGCTTTCTTT